The T cell receptor beta chain described here comes from a study of human T cells and chemical hapten exposure. Time point in this sample: patch test 2, 6 weeks after DPC sensitization. The sample's treatment: therapeutic diphenylcyclopropenone sensitization with weekly scalp DPC. The CDR3 has 16 residues. Germline V gene data show CDR1 as LGHNA and CDR2 as YSLEER. With 1 base removed from V and 2 bases from J, the gap between germline ends came to 15 bases. MiXCR, applied by TCRdb to the RACE reads, yields one record per CDR3 protein. The sample yields about 110,000 distinct CDR3 sequences, 9.2% seen once.

The chain links TRBV4-3 to TRBJ2-7; tentatively, D is TRBD2 (6 bases). The TCR sequence derives from a woman aged 40 to 50 with alopecia areata. Some clones in this sample may be carry-over from other donors' samples. The specimen comprised whole blood, sampled in connection with sensitization to the hapten diphenylcyclopropenone (DPC). The CDR3 protein is CASSQVYSGITYEQYF. The CDR3 DNA sequence: TGCGCCAGCAGCCAAGTATATAGCGGAATCACCTACGAGCAGTACTTC.